This passage covers 9 T cell receptor beta chains from one sample sequenced in a study of shared clonotypes between healthy human individuals. Clones were sequenced by immunoSEQ multiplex PCR, and TCRdb holds only the in-frame ones, with some missing. The profile shows about 300,000 clones, around 74% of them singletons. Sequencing was carried out using memory CD4+ T cells sorted from blood. Specified subset: CD45RA-negative fraction. The receptor set was obtained from a man aged 25 to 45 in good health.

The V gene is TRBV7-9, the J gene TRBJ2-6; 7 nucleotides line up with TRBD1. CDR1 is SEHNR and CDR2 is FQNEAQ in the germline V gene (reference sequence). V was clipped by 5 bases and J by 2 bases; unmatched bases: 9. CDR3 size: 17 residues. CDR3 protein: CASSPRTGSTGANVLTF. DNA of the CDR3: TGTGCCAGCAGCCCACGGACAGGTTCTACTGGGGCCAACGTCCTGACTTTC.

This clone turned up a few times. This chain uses TRBV14 with TRBJ1-2; 9 positions match TRBD1. There are 17 residues in the CDR3. V gave up 0 bases and J gave up 3 bases; unmatched junction bases: 8. Germline V gene lookup returns CDR1 SGHDN and CDR2 FVKESK. CDR3 in DNA: TGTGCCAGCAGCCAAGATCACCGAACAGGGGGCGACTATGGCTACACCTTC. Amino acids: CASSQDHRTGGDYGYTF.

This clone has just a few counts. The chain recombines TRBV5-4 with TRBJ2-7, with 10 bases matching TRBD1. From germline, CDR1 is SGHNT and CDR2 YYREEE (reference sequence). This CDR3 spans 15 amino acids. V lost 1 base to trimming and J lost 2 bases; unmatched junction nucleotides: 3. The CDR3 loop is CASSLSTGGAYEQYF. The CDR3 DNA is TGTGCCAGCAGCTTGTCGACAGGGGGCGCCTACGAGCAGTACTTC.

DNA for the CDR3: TGTGCCAGCAGCTTACGGAGGGGGACCAACACTGAAGCTTTCTTT. Protein sequence: CASSLRRGTNTEAFF. The chain employs TRBV5-6 and TRBJ1-1; D perhaps matches TRBD1 (6 bases). V was pared by 2 bases and J by 2 bases, with 13 bases between. From germline, CDR1 is SGHDT and CDR2 YYEEEE. CDR3 size: 15 residues.

The chain couples TRBV10-3 to TRBJ2-6; no clear D. The V end was cut by 7 bases, the J end by 2 bases, with 9 bases between. The CDR3 totals 14 residues. CDR1 ENHRY and CDR2 SYGVKD come from the germline V gene. The CDR3: CAITPQAGANVLTF. CDR3 DNA sequence: TGTGCCATCACCCCGCAGGCTGGGGCCAACGTCCTGACTTTC.

The chain employs TRBV4-3 and TRBJ2-7, with TRBD2 matching over 11 bases. V was clipped by 1 base and J by 2 bases; unmatched bases: 1. This CDR3 contains 15 residues. CDR1 LGHNA and CDR2 YSLEER come from the germline V gene. The CDR3 DNA sequence: TGCGCCAGCAGCCAAGCACTAGCGGGAGCCTACGAGCAGTACTTC. This gives the protein CASSQALAGAYEQYF.

CDR3 DNA sequence: TGTGCCAGCAGTTCTGGGGTACGGGCAGATACGCAGTATTTT. Translation: CASSSGVRADTQYF. The chain is built from TRBV5-6 and TRBJ2-3; unclear D gene. Looked up from germline, CDR1 is SGHDT and CDR2 is YYEEEE. Trimming left V 5 bases short and J 4 bases short, with 14 bases between. This CDR3 spans 14 amino acids.

This clone occurred a few times. The CDR3: CASAGTGGAGTEAFF. CDR3 nucleotide sequence: TGTGCCAGCGCTGGGACAGGGGGCGCGGGAACTGAAGCTTTCTTT. The chain couples TRBV6-1 to TRBJ1-1; TRBD1 agrees at 12 bases. V was pared by 8 bases and J by 5 bases, with 9 bases of the junction left unmatched. The germline V gene has CDR1 MNHNS and CDR2 SASEGT. CDR3 length: 15 residues.

The chain carries TRBV11-2 and TRBJ2-2; possibly TRBD2 for D (6 bases). Trimming stripped 5 bases from V and 4 bases from J, with 20 bases between. Germline V gives CDR1 SGHAT, CDR2 FQNNGV. The CDR3 totals 17 residues. DNA of the CDR3: TGTGCCAGCAGCCTGGCGGGACTCAGAGGCTTCACCGGGGAGCTGTTTTTT. This translates into CASSLAGLRGFTGELFF.